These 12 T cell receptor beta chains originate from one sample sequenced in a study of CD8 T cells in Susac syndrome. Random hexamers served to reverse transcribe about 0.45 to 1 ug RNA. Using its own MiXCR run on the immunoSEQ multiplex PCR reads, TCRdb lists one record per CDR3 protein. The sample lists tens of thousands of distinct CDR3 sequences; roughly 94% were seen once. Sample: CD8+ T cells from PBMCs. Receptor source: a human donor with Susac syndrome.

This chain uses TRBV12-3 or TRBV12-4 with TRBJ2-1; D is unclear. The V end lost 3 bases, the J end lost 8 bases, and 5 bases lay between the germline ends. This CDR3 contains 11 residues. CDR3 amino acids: CASSLGDEQFF. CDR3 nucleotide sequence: TGTGCCAGCAGTTTGGGCGATGAGCAGTTCTTC.

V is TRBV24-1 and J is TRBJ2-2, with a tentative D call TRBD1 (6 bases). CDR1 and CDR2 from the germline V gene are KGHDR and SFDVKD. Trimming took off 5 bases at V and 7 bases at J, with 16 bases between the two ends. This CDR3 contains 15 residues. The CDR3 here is CATSAPFGGDGELFF. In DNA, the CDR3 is TGTGCCACCAGTGCCCCCTTTGGGGGCGACGGGGAGCTGTTTTTT.

Written as DNA, the CDR3 is TGTGCCAGTACACCAGGGGGGTGGGAAGCTTTCTTT. It yields the protein CASTPGGWEAFF. The chain has TRBV19 and TRBJ1-1, with 7 nucleotides matching TRBD1. This CDR3 has 12 amino acids. From germline, CDR1 is LNHDA and CDR2 SQIVND (reference sequence). Trimming took 7 bases from V and 8 from J; bases not matched to a gene: 7. Filled out from reference TRBV19 and TRBJ1-1, the complete variable domain reads DGGITQSPKYLFRKEGQNVTLSCEQNLNHDAMYWYRQDPGQGLRLIYYSQIVNDFQKGDIAEGYSVSREKKESFPLTVTSAQKNPTAFYLCASTPGGWEAFFGQGTRLTVV.

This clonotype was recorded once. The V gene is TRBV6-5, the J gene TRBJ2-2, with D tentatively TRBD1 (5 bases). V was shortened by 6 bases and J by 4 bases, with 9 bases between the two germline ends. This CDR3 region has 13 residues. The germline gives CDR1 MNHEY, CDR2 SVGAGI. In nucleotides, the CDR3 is TGTGCCAGCAGGGGCAGGGCCACCGGGGAGCTGTTTTTT. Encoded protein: CASRGRATGELFF.

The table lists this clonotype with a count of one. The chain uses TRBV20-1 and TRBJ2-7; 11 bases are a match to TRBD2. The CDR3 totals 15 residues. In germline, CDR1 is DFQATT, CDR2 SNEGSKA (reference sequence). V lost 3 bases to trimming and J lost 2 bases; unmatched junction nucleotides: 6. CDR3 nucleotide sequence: TGCAGTGCTAGTTCGACTAGCGGGGTGGCCTACGAGCAGTACTTC. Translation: CSASSTSGVAYEQYF.

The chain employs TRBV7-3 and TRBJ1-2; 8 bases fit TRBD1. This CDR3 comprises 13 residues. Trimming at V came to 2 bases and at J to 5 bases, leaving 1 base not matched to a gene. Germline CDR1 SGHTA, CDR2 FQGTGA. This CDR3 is CASSLGQGYGYTF. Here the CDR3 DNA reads TGTGCCAGCAGCTTAGGACAGGGTTATGGCTACACCTTC.

The DNA of the CDR3 is TGTGCCAGCAGTTGGACAGGGTCCTACGAGCAGTACTTC. This translates into CASSWTGSYEQYF. The chain joins TRBV12-3 or TRBV12-4 to TRBJ2-7; TRBD1 agrees at 8 bases. The V segment lost 4 bases and the J segment 1 base; nucleotides outside the gene matches: 0. CDR3 length: 13 amino acids.

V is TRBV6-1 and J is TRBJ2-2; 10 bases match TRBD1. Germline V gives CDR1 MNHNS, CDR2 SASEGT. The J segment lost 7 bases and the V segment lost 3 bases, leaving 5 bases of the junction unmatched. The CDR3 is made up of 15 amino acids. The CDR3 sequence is CASSEGTGESGELFF. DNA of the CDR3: TGTGCCAGCAGTGAGGGGACAGGGGAGAGCGGGGAGCTGTTTTTT.

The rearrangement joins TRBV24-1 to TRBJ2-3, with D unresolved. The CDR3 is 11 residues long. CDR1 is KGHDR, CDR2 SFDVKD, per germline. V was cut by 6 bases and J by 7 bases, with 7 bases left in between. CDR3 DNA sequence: TGTGCCACCAGTATGGGCAATACGCAGTATTTT. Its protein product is CATSMGNTQYF.

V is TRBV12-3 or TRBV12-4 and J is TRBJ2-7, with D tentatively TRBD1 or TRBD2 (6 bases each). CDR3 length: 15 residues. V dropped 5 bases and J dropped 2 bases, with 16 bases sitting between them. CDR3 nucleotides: TGTGCCAGCAGTGGGGGCGGGGTTAACCCCTACGAGCAGTACTTC. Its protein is CASSGGGVNPYEQYF.

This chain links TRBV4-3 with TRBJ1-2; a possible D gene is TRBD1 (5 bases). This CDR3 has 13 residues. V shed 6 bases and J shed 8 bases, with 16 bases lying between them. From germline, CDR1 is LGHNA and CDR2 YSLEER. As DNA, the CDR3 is TGCGCCAGCAGTCGGGCGGGGGATACGGGCTACACCTTC. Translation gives CASSRAGDTGYTF.

The CDR3 DNA follows: TGCGCCAGCAGCCAAGACGATGACAGGGGGGATACGCAGTATTTT. The encoded protein is CASSQDDDRGDTQYF. The chain combines TRBV4-3 with TRBJ2-3, with 9 bases identical to TRBD1. The CDR3 runs 15 residues. Germline V gene sequence: CDR1 LGHNA, CDR2 YSLEER. After removal of 0 bases from V and 6 bases from J, the junction contained 4 bases not matched to a gene.